This T cell receptor (beta chain) was identified in a study of immune evolution from preneoplasia to lung adenocarcinoma. Study-level results: Highest clonality occurred in KRAS-mutant, not EGFR-mutant or double wild-type, nodules.

With respect to this clone: The antigen is unknown.

Histologic diagnosis was independently verified by two lung pathologists. Germline CDR1 and CDR2: SEHNR and FQNEAQ (reference sequence). This CDR3 contains 14 residues. The V gene lost 5 bases and the J gene lost 0 bases, with 11 bases spanning the gap. The assay was immunoSEQ multiplex PCR, and TCRdb's table has in-frame clones only and misses some. The data contain roughly 2,400 clones, under 90% of them singletons. J is TRBJ2-7 and V is TRBV7-9; D possibly corresponds to TRBD1 (6 bases). This TCR came from an older person with lung adenocarcinoma. Sequencing was done on a sample of FFPE lung adenocarcinoma in situ tissue. The CDR3 loop is CASSPQGYSYEQYF. The CDR3 coding sequence is TGTGCCAGCAGCCCCCAGGGGTACTCCTACGAGCAGTACTTC.